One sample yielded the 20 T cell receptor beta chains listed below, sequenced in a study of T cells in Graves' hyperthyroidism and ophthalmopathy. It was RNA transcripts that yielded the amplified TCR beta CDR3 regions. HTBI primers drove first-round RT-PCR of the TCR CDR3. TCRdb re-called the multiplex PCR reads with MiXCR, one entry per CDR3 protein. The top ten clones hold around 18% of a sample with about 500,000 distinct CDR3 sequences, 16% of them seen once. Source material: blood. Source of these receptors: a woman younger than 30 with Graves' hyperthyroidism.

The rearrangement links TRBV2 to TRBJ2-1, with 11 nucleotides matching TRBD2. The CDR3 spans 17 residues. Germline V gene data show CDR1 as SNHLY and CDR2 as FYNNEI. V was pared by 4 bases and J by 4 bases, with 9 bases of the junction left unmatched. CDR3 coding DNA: TGTGCCAGCAGTGGAACTAGCGGGAGAAGTAAGTACAATGAGCAGTTCTTC. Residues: CASSGTSGRSKYNEQFF.

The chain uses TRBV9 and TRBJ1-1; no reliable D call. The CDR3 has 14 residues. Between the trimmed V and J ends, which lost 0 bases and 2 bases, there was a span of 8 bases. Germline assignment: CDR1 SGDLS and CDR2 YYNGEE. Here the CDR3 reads CASSVGGINTEAFF. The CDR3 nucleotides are TGTGCCAGCAGCGTAGGCGGGATTAACACTGAAGCTTTCTTT.

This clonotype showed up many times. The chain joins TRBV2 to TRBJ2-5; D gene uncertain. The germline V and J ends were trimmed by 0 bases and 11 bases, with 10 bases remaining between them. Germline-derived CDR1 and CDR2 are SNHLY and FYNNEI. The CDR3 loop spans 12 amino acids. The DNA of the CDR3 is TGTGCCAGCAGTGAAGCTCTGGGAAGACAGTACTTC. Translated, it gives CASSEALGRQYF.

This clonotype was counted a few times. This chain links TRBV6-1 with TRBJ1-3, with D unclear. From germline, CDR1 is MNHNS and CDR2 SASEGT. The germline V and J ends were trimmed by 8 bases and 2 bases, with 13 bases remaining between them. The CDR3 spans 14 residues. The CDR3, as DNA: TGTGCCAGCCTCCCGGAATCGGCTGGAAACACCATATATTTT. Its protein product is CASLPESAGNTIYF.

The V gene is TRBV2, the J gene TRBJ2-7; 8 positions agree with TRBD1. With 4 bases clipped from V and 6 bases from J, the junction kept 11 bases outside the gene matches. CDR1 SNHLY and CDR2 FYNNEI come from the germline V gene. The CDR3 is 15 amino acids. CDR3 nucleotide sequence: TGTGCCAGCAGTGTACTACGGACAGGGTTTGGCGAGCAGTACTTC. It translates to CASSVLRTGFGEQYF.

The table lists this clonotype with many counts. This CDR3 reads CASSTPGDGYTF. CDR3 in DNA: TGTGCCAGCAGCACGCCAGGGGATGGCTACACCTTC. The chain employs TRBV9 and TRBJ1-2; a possible D gene is TRBD1 (6 bases). The CDR3 length is 12 residues. Germline lookup yields CDR1 SGDLS and CDR2 YYNGEE. V was shortened by 4 bases and J by 6 bases, with 10 bases between the two germline ends.

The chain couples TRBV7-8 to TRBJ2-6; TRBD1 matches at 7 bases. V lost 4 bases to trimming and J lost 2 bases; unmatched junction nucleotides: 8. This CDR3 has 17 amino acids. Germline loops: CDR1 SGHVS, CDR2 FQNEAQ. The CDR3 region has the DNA TGTGCCAGCAGCTACGCCGCAGGGGGAGCTGGGGCCAACGTCCTGACTTTC. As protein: CASSYAAGGAGANVLTF.

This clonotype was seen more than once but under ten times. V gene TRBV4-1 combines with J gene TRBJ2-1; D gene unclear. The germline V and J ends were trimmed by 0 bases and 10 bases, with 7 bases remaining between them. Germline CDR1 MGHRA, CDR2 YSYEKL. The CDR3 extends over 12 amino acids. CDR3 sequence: CASSQELREQFF. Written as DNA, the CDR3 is TGCGCCAGCAGCCAAGAATTACGGGAGCAGTTCTTC.

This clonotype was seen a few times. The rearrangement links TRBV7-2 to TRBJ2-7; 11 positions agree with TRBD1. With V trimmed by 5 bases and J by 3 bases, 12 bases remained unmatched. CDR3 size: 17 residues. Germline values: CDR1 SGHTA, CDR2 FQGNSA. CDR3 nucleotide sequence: TGTGCCAGCAGCAAATATCCCTCCGGGACAGGGGGCTACGAGCAGTACTTC. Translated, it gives CASSKYPSGTGGYEQYF.

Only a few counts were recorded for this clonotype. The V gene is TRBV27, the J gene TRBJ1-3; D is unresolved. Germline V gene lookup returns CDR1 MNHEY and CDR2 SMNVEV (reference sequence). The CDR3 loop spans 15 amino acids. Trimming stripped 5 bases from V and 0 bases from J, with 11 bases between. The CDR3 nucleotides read TGTGCCAGCAGTCCAACAGTGTTCTCTGGAAACACCATATATTTT. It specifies CASSPTVFSGNTIYF.

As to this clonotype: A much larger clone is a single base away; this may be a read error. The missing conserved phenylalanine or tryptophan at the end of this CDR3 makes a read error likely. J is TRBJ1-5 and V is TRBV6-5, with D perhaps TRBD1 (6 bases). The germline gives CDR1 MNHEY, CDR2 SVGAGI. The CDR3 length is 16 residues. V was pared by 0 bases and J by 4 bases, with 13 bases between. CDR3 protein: CASSYSYRERNQPQHL. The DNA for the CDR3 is TGTGCCAGCAGTTACTCGTACAGGGAGAGGAATCAGCCCCAGCATCTT.

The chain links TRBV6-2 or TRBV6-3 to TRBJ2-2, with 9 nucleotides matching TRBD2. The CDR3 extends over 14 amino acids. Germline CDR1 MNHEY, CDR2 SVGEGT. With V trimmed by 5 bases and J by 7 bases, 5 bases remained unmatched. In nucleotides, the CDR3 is TGTGCCAGCAGTATACTAGCGGGTAACGGGGAGCTGTTTTTT. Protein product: CASSILAGNGELFF.

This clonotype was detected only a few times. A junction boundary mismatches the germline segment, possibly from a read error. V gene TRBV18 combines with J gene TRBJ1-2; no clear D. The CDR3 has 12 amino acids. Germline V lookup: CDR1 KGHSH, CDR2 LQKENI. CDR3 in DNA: TGTGCCAGCTCACCAACGGGGTATGGCTGCACCTTC. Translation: CASSPTGYGCTF.

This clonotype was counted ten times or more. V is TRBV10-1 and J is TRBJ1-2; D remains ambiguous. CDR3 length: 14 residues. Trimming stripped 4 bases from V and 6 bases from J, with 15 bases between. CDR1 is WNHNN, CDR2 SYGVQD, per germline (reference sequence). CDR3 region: CASSAQRESDGYTF. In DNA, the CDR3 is TGCGCCAGCAGTGCCCAGCGCGAGTCAGATGGCTACACCTTC.

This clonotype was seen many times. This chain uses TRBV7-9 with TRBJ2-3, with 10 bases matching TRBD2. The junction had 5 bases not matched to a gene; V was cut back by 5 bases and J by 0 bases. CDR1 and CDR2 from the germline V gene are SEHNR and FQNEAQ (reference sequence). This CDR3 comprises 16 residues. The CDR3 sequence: CASSQTSGASTDTQYF. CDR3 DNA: TGTGCCAGCAGCCAAACTAGCGGGGCTAGCACAGATACGCAGTATTTT.

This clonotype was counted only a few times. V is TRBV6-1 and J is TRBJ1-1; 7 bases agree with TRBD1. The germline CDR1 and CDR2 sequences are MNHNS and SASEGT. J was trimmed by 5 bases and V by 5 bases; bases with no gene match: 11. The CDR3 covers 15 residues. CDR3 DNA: TGTGCCAGCAGTCGAATTAGACAGGGTTTGACTGAAGCTTTCTTT. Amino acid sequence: CASSRIRQGLTEAFF.

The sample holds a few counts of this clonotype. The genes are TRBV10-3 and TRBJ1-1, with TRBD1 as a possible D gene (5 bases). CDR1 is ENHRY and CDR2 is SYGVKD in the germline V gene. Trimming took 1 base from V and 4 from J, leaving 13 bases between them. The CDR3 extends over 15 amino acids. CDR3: CAISEYNVGTTEAFF. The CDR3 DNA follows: TGTGCCATCAGTGAGTATAACGTAGGGACCACTGAAGCTTTCTTT.

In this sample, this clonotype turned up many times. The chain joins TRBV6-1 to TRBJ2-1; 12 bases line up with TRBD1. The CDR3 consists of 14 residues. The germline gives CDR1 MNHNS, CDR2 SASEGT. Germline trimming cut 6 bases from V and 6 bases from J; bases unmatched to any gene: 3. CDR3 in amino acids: CASRGTGGVNEQFF. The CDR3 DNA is TGTGCCAGCAGGGGGACAGGGGGCGTCAATGAGCAGTTCTTC.

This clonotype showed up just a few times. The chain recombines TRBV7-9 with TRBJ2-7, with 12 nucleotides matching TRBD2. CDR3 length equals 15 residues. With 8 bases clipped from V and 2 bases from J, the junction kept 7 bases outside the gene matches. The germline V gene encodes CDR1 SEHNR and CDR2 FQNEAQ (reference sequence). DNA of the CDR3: TGTGCCAGCCTACTAGCGGGAGGAACAACCTACGAGCAGTACTTC. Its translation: CASLLAGGTTYEQYF.

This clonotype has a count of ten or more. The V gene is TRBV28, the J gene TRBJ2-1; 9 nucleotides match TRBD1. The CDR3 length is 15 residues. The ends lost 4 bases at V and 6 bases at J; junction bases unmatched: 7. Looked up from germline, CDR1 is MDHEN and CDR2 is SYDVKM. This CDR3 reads CASSSQGALGNEQFF. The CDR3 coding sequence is TGTGCCAGCAGTTCACAGGGGGCGCTGGGCAATGAGCAGTTCTTC.